This T cell receptor beta chain was documented in a study of blood T cell repertoires in COVID-19. Profiled with immunoSEQ multiplex PCR; TCRdb holds only in-frame clones, not every one. In the table there are a few hundred thousand clones, around nine tenths of which are singletons. V lost 5 bases to trimming and J lost 3 bases; unmatched junction nucleotides: 7. The CDR3 extends over 15 amino acids. Germline CDR1 and CDR2: SGHNT and YENEEA. This receptor was identified in a woman between 35 and 50 years old who had recovered from COVID-19. The chain joins TRBV11-3 to TRBJ2-1, with TRBD2 identical over 7 bases. The sequenced material came from peripheral blood. In nucleotides, the CDR3 is TGTGCCAGCAGCCTCCAGGGCGGGAGCTACAATGAGCAGTTCTTC. Amino acid sequence: CASSLQGGSYNEQFF.